These 8 T cell receptor beta chains were sequenced from one sample in a study of CD8+ T cells in alopecia areata. RNA, once extracted, was reverse transcribed into cDNA for use as the sequencing template. Assay used: immunoSEQ multiplex PCR; TCRdb lists only in-frame clones, some missing. The data show under 25,000 clones, approximately 59% seen once. Documented treatment: oral pan-JAK inhibitor, 5-10 mg twice daily. Individuals with alopecia areata gave both lesional scalp punch biopsies and peripheral blood for collection. This sample comprised skin, obtained at week 4, from a patient treated with tofacitinib. The receptors shown here come from a human donor with alopecia areata.

The chain has TRBV4-1 and TRBJ2-5; possibly TRBD2 for D (7 bases). The germline CDR1 and CDR2 sequences are MGHRA and YSYEKL. The ends were cut back, 3 bases at V and 0 bases at J, with 23 bases in the middle. The CDR3 sequence is 19 residues long. CDR3 region: CASSHPGLRGGPYQETQYF. CDR3 bases: TGCGCCAGCAGCCACCCAGGCTTGAGGGGGGGCCCGTACCAAGAGACCCAGTACTTC.

This chain uses TRBV4-1 with TRBJ2-1, with 7 bases lining up with TRBD2. This CDR3 is built from 16 residues. Trimming removed 4 bases from V and 0 bases from J; junction bases left unmatched: 6. Germline V gives CDR1 MGHRA, CDR2 YSYEKL. The CDR3 region is CASSRSGVSSYNEQFF. The CDR3 DNA reads as TGCGCCAGCAGCCGAAGCGGGGTTAGCTCCTACAATGAGCAGTTCTTC.

The CDR3: CASSLWDIRDNEQFF. The CDR3 bases are TGCGCCAGCAGCTTGTGGGACATTAGGGACAATGAGCAGTTCTTC. This chain links TRBV5-1 with TRBJ2-1; D perhaps matches TRBD1 (6 bases). This CDR3 has 15 amino acids. The germline V gene encodes CDR1 SGHRS and CDR2 YFSETQ. Between the trimmed V and J ends, which lost 1 base and 5 bases, there was a span of 13 bases. The variable domain in full, completed from reference TRBV5-1 and TRBJ2-1, reads KAGVTQTPRYLIKTRGQQVTLSCSPISGHRSVSWYQQTPGQGLQFLFEYFSETQRNKGNFPGRFSGRQFSNSRSEMNVSTLELGDSALYLCASSLWDIRDNEQFFGPGTRLTVL.

The chain is built from TRBV14 and TRBJ1-2; 12 bases match TRBD1. Germline CDR1 reads SGHDN; CDR2 reads FVKESK. The trim removed 3 bases at V and 6 bases at J, leaving 5 bases unmatched. CDR3 length: 15 residues. The CDR3 bases are TGTGCCAGCAGCCAGGCCGGGACAGGGGGCAATGGCTACACCTTC. Translation gives CASSQAGTGGNGYTF.

The chain employs TRBV14 and TRBJ1-5; 8 bases match TRBD1. CDR3 length equals 16 residues. CDR1 and CDR2 (germline): SGHDN, FVKESK. The ends lost 1 base at V and 6 bases at J; junction bases unmatched: 8. DNA for the CDR3: TGTGCCAGCAGCCAAGGCCGGACAGGGTTGGGTCAGCCCCAGCATTTT. It specifies CASSQGRTGLGQPQHF.

This clone was counted only a few times. This rearrangement joins TRBV4-2 to TRBJ1-6; 7 bases agree with TRBD1. Germline lookup yields CDR1 LGHNA and CDR2 YNFKEQ. V shed 3 bases, J shed 7 bases, and the junction held 9 bases outside the gene matches. The CDR3 spans 16 residues. CDR3 nucleotide sequence: TGTGCCAGCAGCCAGGAAACCGGGACAGTAAATTCACCCCTCCACTTT. Translating it yields CASSQETGTVNSPLHF.

This clone was counted a few times. The chain recombines TRBV28 with TRBJ1-1; possible D gene TRBD1, 5 bases. The germline V and J ends were trimmed by 11 bases and 5 bases, with 24 bases remaining between them. Looked up from germline, CDR1 is MDHEN and CDR2 is SYDVKM. The CDR3 has 15 residues. CDR3 DNA: TGTGCCTTCCCCTCCACGACGGGGAAGGGGACTGAAGCTTTCTTT. Protein: CAFPSTTGKGTEAFF.

The chain is built from TRBV6-5 and TRBJ1-2; a possible D gene is TRBD1 (5 bases). Germline V gene sequence: CDR1 MNHEY, CDR2 SVGAGI. CDR3 length equals 11 residues. V lost 5 bases and J lost 8, with 9 bases in between. The CDR3 spells CASSPGSGYTF. CDR3 nucleotides: TGTGCCAGCAGTCCAGGGAGCGGCTACACCTTC.